This T cell receptor (beta chain) was sequenced for a study of early T cells in non-severe SARS-CoV-2 infection. TCRdb re-derived calls from the 5' RACE reads in MiXCR, one entry per CDR3 protein. Of more than 20,000 distinct CDR3 sequences listed, roughly 4.2% are singletons. In its sample, this clonotype was seen many times. Trimming stripped 1 base from V and 6 bases from J, with 6 bases between. Germline V gene sequence: CDR1 LGHNT, CDR2 FRNRAP. This CDR3 comprises 12 residues. Sequencing input: whole blood. The TCR sequence derives from an adult who was a healthcare worker with PCR-confirmed SARS-CoV-2 infection or an uninfected control (not recorded which). The chain combines TRBV12-5 with TRBJ1-1; no firm D call. CDR3 in amino acids: CASGLGVAEAFF. The CDR3 region has the DNA TGTGCTAGTGGTTTGGGGGTGGCTGAAGCTTTCTTT.